This is a list of T cell receptor beta chains from one sample in a study of spatial heterogeneity in lung cancer. MiXCR, applied by TCRdb to the 5' RACE reads, yields one record per CDR3 protein. The sample consists of nearly 80,000 distinct CDR3 sequences, 8% of them appearing once. The input for sequencing was PBMCs, taken at surgery. The receptors come from a male donor with early-stage non-small cell lung cancer. CDR3s include the opening cysteine and the closing phenylalanine or tryptophan. The order of the fields is V gene, CDR3 length, D gene, clone size, J gene, CDR3 DNA, CDR3 protein. A D gene is named only where the DNA matches it firmly. Where a row states a size, it is once, few, many or the class of an expanded clone; other rows omit it.

>TRBV7-9|15|TRBD1|-|TRBJ1-6
TGTGCCAGCATCCGAGCGGGGACAGATAATTCACCCCTCCACTTT
CASIRAGTDNSPLHF
>TRBV4-1|16|-|-|TRBJ1-5
TGCGCCAGCAGCCAAGATGACACCTCGCGCAATCAGCCCCAGCATTTT
CASSQDDTSRNQPQHF
>TRBV19|16|TRBD1|-|TRBJ2-7
TGTGCCAGTACCTCAACGCCGGGACAGGGATTATTCGAGCAGTACTTC
CASTSTPGQGLFEQYF
>TRBV10-3|19|-|few|TRBJ2-5
TGTGCCATCAGTGAAAATACACCTTTTTCGACGGACCTCCAAGAGACCCAGTACTTC
CAISENTPFSTDLQETQYF
>TRBV3-1|20|TRBD2|many|TRBJ2-1
TGTGCCAGCAGCCAAGGCTTGGGACTAGCGGGAGTGGGGGGCTACAATGAGCAGTTCTTC
CASSQGLGLAGVGGYNEQFF
>TRBV9|13|TRBD1|-|TRBJ2-3
TGTGCCAGCAGCGTCAGGGGGCAAGATACGCAGTATTTT
CASSVRGQDTQYF
>TRBV10-3|14|-|many|TRBJ2-3
TGTGCCATCAGTGAGTCGGGGGGTACAGATACGCAGTATTTT
CAISESGGTDTQYF
>TRBV11-2|14|-|few|TRBJ2-7
TGTGCCAGCTACGGGGGTCAGGGCCCTAACGAGCAGTACTTC
CASYGGQGPNEQYF
>TRBV7-4|12|-|-|TRBJ1-2
TGTGCCAGCAAGCCCGGCAGCTATGGCTACACCTTC
CASKPGSYGYTF
>TRBV5-6|12|-|-|TRBJ2-3
TGTGCCAGCAGCTTGTTGGTAGATACGCAGTATTTT
CASSLLVDTQYF
>TRBV4-3|16|-|many|TRBJ2-1
TGCGCCAGCAGCCAAGCCGGACTCTCGGTTAACAATGAGCAGTTCTTC
CASSQAGLSVNNEQFF
>TRBV12-3/TRBV12-4|14|-|many|TRBJ2-1
TGTGCCAGCAGTGAGGGAGTCCCCTACAATGAGCAGTTCTTC
CASSEGVPYNEQFF
>TRBV7-9|14|-|many|TRBJ2-2
TGTGCCAGCAGCCGCTTACTGGCCACCGGGGAGCTGTTTTTT
CASSRLLATGELFF
>TRBV30|16|TRBD1|few|TRBJ1-5
TGTGCCCGGAATCCTCCCGGGACAGGGGTCGATCAGCCCCAGCATTTT
CARNPPGTGVDQPQHF
>TRBV28|13|-|many|TRBJ1-1
TGTGCCAGCAGTTCCCACGGACGGCCTGAAGCTTTCTTT
CASSSHGRPEAFF
>TRBV20-1|11|-|many|TRBJ1-1
TGCAGTGCTCCCCGGGACACTGAAGCTTTCTTT
CSAPRDTEAFF
>TRBV7-2|14|TRBD2|-|TRBJ2-5
TGTGCCAGCAGCTTAAGCCTAGCGGGAGGATTCCAGTACTTC
CASSLSLAGGFQYF
>TRBV29-1|15|-|many|TRBJ2-2
TGCAGCGTTTCTCTGACGGGAGCGAACACCGGGGAGCTGTTTTTT
CSVSLTGANTGELFF
>TRBV15|15|TRBD1|many|TRBJ2-7
TGTGCCACCAGCAGCGATGGGACAGGGAGAGACGAGCAGTACTTC
CATSSDGTGRDEQYF
>TRBV2|14|TRBD1|many|TRBJ2-7
TGTGCCAGCAGTGTGGGTCAGGGGGCATGGGAGCAGTACTTC
CASSVGQGAWEQYF
>TRBV4-1|16|-|many|TRBJ1-5
TGCGCCAGCAGCCAAGATTTAGCAGGGTTTCATCAGCCCCAGCATTTT
CASSQDLAGFHQPQHF
>TRBV19|11|-|few|TRBJ2-7
TGTGCCAGCTCCAGGACCGGGGAGCAGTACTTC
CASSRTGEQYF
>TRBV3-1|13|TRBD1|many|TRBJ1-6
TGTGCCAGCAGCACAGGGGAGTATTCACCCCTCCACTTT
CASSTGEYSPLHF
>TRBV4-2|16|-|few|TRBJ2-1
TGTGCCAGCAGCCAAGTGGAAGGCGGCACCTACAATGAGCAGTTCTTC
CASSQVEGGTYNEQFF
>TRBV20-1|14|TRBD1|-|TRBJ2-4
TGCAGTGCTCGTACAGGGGGCGGAAGGGACATTCAGTACTTC
CSARTGGGRDIQYF
>TRBV7-9|17|TRBD2|many|TRBJ2-3
TGTGCCAGCAGCCACCCCGTAAGGACTAGCGGGCCAGATACGCAGTATTTT
CASSHPVRTSGPDTQYF
>TRBV3-1|17|TRBD2|-|TRBJ2-1
TGTGCCAGCAGACGAGGGACTAGCGGGCCCCTCTACAATGAGCAGTTCTTC
CASRRGTSGPLYNEQFF
>TRBV5-1|13|-|many|TRBJ1-1
TGCGCCAGCAGCCAGACGGGGGACACTGAAGCTTTCTTT
CASSQTGDTEAFF
>TRBV6-2/TRBV6-3|12|TRBD2|many|TRBJ2-4
TGTGCCAGCAGTACCTTAGCGGGAGAAGGGTACTTC
CASSTLAGEGYF
>TRBV6-5|16|-|-|TRBJ2-2
TGTGCCAGCAGTTCCTACCTTGAGGGCCGCACCGGGGAGCTGTTTTTT
CASSSYLEGRTGELFF
>TRBV29-1|13|-|few|TRBJ2-7
TGCAGCGTTAGACTGGACAGAAGATACGAGCAGTACTTC
CSVRLDRRYEQYF
>TRBV12-3/TRBV12-4|13|-|many|TRBJ1-5
TGTGCCAGCAGTTTAATGGGGGCTGGACACCAGCATTTT
CASSLMGAGHQHF
>TRBV20-1|13|TRBD2|-|TRBJ2-1
TGCAGTGCTACACCCACTAGCGATCCTGAGCAGTTCTTC
CSATPTSDPEQFF
>TRBV7-2|16|-|many|TRBJ1-5
TGTGCCAGCAGCTTAGCGGGCAGCTTTGCCAATCAGCCCCAGCATTTT
CASSLAGSFANQPQHF
>TRBV30|13|TRBD1|-|TRBJ2-4
TGTGCCTTAGCGACAGGGAGTGTAAACATTCAGTACTTC
CALATGSVNIQYF
>TRBV29-1|14|-|medium-sized|TRBJ2-7
TGCAGCGCTAAACTCCGGGACTCTTACTACGAGCAGTACTTC
CSAKLRDSYYEQYF
>TRBV24-1|13|-|many|TRBJ1-1
TGTGCCTCGCGGGCCTCAGGTGGCACTGAAGCTTTCTTT
CASRASGGTEAFF
>TRBV28|14|TRBD1|many|TRBJ2-7
TGTGCCAGCAGCCCTGCGACAGGGGGGTACGAGCAGTACTTC
CASSPATGGYEQYF
>TRBV3-1|14|TRBD1|few|TRBJ1-5
TGTGCCAGCAGCCATATGACAGGGGATCAGCCCCAGCATTTT
CASSHMTGDQPQHF
>TRBV7-6|13|-|-|TRBJ1-1
TGTGCCAGCAGCTTAGGACAGATCACTGAAGCTTTCTTT
CASSLGQITEAFF
>TRBV29-1|15|TRBD2|few|TRBJ2-3
TGCAGCGTTGAAGGTGGCGGGAGTGGCGCCGATACGCAGTATTTT
CSVEGGGSGADTQYF
>TRBV19|16|-|-|TRBJ2-7
TGTGCCAGTAGTACGAACGGCGGGACCGCACCAAACGAGCAGTACTTC
CASSTNGGTAPNEQYF
>TRBV2|14|-|-|TRBJ1-1
TGTGCCAGCACCGTCCTATGGTCTAGCACTGAAGCTTTCTTT
CASTVLWSSTEAFF
>TRBV19|14|-|few|TRBJ2-7
TGTGCCAGTAGTCGAGACGGGAGCTCCTACGAGCAGTACTTC
CASSRDGSSYEQYF
>TRBV20-1|12|-|many|TRBJ2-3
TGCAGTGCTCCGGACCTCACAGATACGCAGTATTTT
CSAPDLTDTQYF
>TRBV3-1|14|-|many|TRBJ1-4
TGTGCCAGCAGCCAAGACCCAGGGGATGAAAAACTGTTTTTT
CASSQDPGDEKLFF
>TRBV11-2|11|-|many|TRBJ2-1
TGTGCCAGCAGCTTAGATGCCACCGAGTTCTTC
CASSLDATEFF
>TRBV14|11|-|many|TRBJ2-1
TGTGCCAGCAGCCAAGTCGATGAGCAGTTCTTC
CASSQVDEQFF
>TRBV20-1|12|-|many|TRBJ1-1
TGCAGTGCTAAACAGGTGAACACTGAAGCTTTCTTT
CSAKQVNTEAFF
>TRBV19|16|-|-|TRBJ1-3
TGTGCCAGTAGTATCGGCGCCTGGGCATCTGGAAACACCATATATTTT
CASSIGAWASGNTIYF
>TRBV7-9|13|-|many|TRBJ2-5
TGTGCCAGCAGCCATAGGTTGCAAGAGACCCAGTACTTC
CASSHRLQETQYF
>TRBV10-3|12|-|many|TRBJ2-5
TGTGCCATCAGCTGGGGGGACGAGACCCAGTACTTC
CAISWGDETQYF
>TRBV3-1|15|TRBD1|-|TRBJ2-5
TGTGCCAGCAGCCCACCCGGGACAGGGACAGAGACCCAGTACTTC
CASSPPGTGTETQYF
>TRBV5-5|14|-|few|TRBJ1-2
TGTGCCAGCAGCTTGCCCTGGACGGATAATGGCTACACCTTC
CASSLPWTDNGYTF
>TRBV7-9|14|-|many|TRBJ2-4
TGTGCCAGCAGCACGGGACAAGCCAAAAACATTCAGTACTTC
CASSTGQAKNIQYF
>TRBV29-1|14|-|many|TRBJ2-5
TGCAGCGTTGAACCGGGACGGCGGGGAGAGACCCAGTACTTC
CSVEPGRRGETQYF
>TRBV5-4|16|TRBD1|many|TRBJ1-1
TGTGCCAGCAGCTCCCGACAGGGGCGAGTGAACACTGAAGCTTTCTTT
CASSSRQGRVNTEAFF
>TRBV7-2|16|-|few|TRBJ2-1
TGTGCCAGCAGCCTAACCGGGACAAACCCCTACAATGAGCAGTTCTTC
CASSLTGTNPYNEQFF
>TRBV5-4|13|-|many|TRBJ1-2
TGTGCCAGCAGCTTGAGGGGCCGCTATGGCTACACCTTC
CASSLRGRYGYTF
>TRBV5-6|12|-|many|TRBJ2-2
TGTGCCAGCAGCTTAAGACGGAGGGAGCTGTTTTTT
CASSLRRRELFF